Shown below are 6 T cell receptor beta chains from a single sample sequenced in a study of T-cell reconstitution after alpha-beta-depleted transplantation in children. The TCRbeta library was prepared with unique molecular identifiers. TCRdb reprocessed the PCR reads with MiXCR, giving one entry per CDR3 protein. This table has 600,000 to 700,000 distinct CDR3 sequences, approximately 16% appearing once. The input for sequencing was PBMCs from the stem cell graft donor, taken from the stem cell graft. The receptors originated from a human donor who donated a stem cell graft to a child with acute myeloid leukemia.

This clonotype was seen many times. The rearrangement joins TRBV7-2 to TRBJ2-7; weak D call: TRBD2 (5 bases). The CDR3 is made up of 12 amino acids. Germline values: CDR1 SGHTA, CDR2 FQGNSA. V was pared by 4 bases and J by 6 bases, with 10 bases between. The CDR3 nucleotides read TGTGCCAGCAGCTCGCTTGGAGGCGAGCAGTACGTC. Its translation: CASSSLGGEQYV.

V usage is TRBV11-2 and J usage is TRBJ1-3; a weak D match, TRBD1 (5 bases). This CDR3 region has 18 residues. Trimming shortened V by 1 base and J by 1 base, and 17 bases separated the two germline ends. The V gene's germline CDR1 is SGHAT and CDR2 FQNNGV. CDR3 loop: CASSLGPQQATSGNTIYF. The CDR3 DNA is TGTGCCAGCAGCTTAGGTCCTCAACAGGCGACGTCTGGAAACACCATATATTTT.

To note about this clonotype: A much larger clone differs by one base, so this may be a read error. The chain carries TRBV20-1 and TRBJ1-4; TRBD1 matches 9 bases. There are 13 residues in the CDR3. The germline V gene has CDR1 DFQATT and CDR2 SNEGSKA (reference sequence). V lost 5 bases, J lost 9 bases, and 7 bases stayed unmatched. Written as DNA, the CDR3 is TGCAGTGCTCCCGGACAGGGGAGTCAAAAACTGTTTTTT. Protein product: CSAPGQGSQKLFF.

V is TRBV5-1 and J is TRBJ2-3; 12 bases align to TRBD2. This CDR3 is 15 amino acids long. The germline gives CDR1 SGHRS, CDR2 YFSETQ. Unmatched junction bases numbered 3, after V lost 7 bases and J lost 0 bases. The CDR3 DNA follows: TGCGCCAGCCTTCTAGCGGGGGGGAGCACAGATACGCAGTATTTT. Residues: CASLLAGGSTDTQYF. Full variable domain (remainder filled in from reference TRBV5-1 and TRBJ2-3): KAGVTQTPRYLIKTRGQQVTLSCSPISGHRSVSWYQQTPGQGLQFLFEYFSETQRNKGNFPGRFSGRQFSNSRSEMNVSTLELGDSALYLCASLLAGGSTDTQYFGPGTRLTVL.

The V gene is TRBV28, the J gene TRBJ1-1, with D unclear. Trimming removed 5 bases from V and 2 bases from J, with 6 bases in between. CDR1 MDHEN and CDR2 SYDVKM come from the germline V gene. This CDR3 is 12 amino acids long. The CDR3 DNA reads TGTGCCAGCAGTACCCCTAACACTGAAGCTTTCTTT. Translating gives CASSTPNTEAFF.

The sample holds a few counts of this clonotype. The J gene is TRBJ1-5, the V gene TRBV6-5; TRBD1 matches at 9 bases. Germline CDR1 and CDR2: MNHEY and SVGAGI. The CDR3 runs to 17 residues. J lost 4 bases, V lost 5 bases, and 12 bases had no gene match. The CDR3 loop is CASSTFRDRVINQPQHF. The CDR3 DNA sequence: TGTGCCAGCAGTACTTTCCGGGACAGGGTCATTAATCAGCCCCAGCATTTT.